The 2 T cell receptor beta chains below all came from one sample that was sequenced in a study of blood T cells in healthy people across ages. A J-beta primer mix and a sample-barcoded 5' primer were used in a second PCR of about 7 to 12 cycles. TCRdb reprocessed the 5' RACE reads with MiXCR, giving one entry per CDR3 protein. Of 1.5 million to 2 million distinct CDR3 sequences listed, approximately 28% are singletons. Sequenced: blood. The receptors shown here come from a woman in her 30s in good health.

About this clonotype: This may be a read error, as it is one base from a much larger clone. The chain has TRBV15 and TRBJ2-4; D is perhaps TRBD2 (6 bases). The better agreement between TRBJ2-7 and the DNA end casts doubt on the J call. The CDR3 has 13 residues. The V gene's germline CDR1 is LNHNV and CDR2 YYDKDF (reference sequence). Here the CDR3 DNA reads TGTGCCACCGTCGGGGAGGATGGCAACGAGCAGTACTTC. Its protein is CATVGEDGNEQYF.

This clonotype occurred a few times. DNA of the CDR3: TGTGCCACCCGACAGGGCTCCTACAATGAGCAGTACTTC. It is translated as CATRQGSYNEQYF. V is TRBV10-3 and J is TRBJ2-5; 7 nucleotides agree with TRBD1. The CDR3 totals 13 residues. Germline CDR1 and CDR2: ENHRY and SYGVKD. The trim removed 10 bases at V and 11 bases at J, leaving 16 bases unmatched.